The 28 T cell receptor beta chains in this list originate from one sample, sequenced in a study of blood T cell repertoires in COVID-19. Clones were read by immunoSEQ multiplex PCR, and TCRdb kept only the in-frame ones, dropping some. In the table there are roughly 90,000 clones, 75% to 90% of which are singletons. The source material was peripheral blood. The origin of the receptors is a human donor with active COVID-19. The donor label of this sample is uncertain.

The chain couples TRBV28 to TRBJ1-4, with D tentatively TRBD1 (6 bases). Trimming stripped 5 bases from V and 0 bases from J, with 13 bases between. CDR1 is MDHEN and CDR2 is SYDVKM in the germline V gene. This CDR3 spans 16 amino acids. The CDR3 DNA reads as TGTGCCAGCAGTGGTAGGGACACCTCAACTAATGAAAAACTGTTTTTT. Protein product: CASSGRDTSTNEKLFF.

This chain connects TRBV7-2 to TRBJ2-7, with 9 bases matching TRBD2. The CDR3 has 15 amino acids. Germline trimming cut 1 base from V and 2 bases from J; bases unmatched to any gene: 3. Germline CDR1 SGHTA, CDR2 FQGNSA. The CDR3 loop is CASSLERLAAYEQYF. The CDR3 DNA follows: TGTGCCAGCAGCTTAGAGCGACTAGCGGCCTACGAGCAGTACTTC.

The chain carries TRBV19 and TRBJ1-5; 9 bases are shared with TRBD1. Germline V CDR1 and CDR2: LNHDA, SQIVND (reference sequence). With 6 bases clipped from V and 8 bases from J, the junction kept 11 bases outside the gene matches. This CDR3 contains 15 residues. CDR3 DNA sequence: TGTGCCAGTAGGCATTCGGACAGGGGCTTTGAGCCCCAGCATTTT. Translated: CASRHSDRGFEPQHF.

The V gene is TRBV7-2, the J gene TRBJ1-2; D may be TRBD1 (6 bases). The V gene lost 5 bases and the J gene lost 4 bases, with 14 bases spanning the gap. Germline lookup yields CDR1 SGHTA and CDR2 FQGNSA. The CDR3 has 14 residues. The CDR3 region is CASSRGGAGYGYTF. CDR3 bases: TGTGCCAGCAGCCGTGGGGGGGCCGGCTATGGCTACACCTTC.

The chain carries TRBV5-6 and TRBJ2-6; the D gene is possibly TRBD2 (5 bases). CDR1 and CDR2 from the germline V gene are SGHDT and YYEEEE. CDR3 length: 19 amino acids. Trimming pared 4 bases from V and 0 bases from J, leaving 20 bases between. This chain's CDR3 is CASSPSVLRLYSGANVLTF. CDR3 coding DNA: TGTGCCAGCAGCCCGTCGGTCCTTCGACTATACTCTGGGGCCAACGTCCTGACTTTC.

This chain links TRBV6-6 with TRBJ1-5; 9 nucleotides agree with TRBD1. The CDR3 is 16 residues long. The V and J ends lost 2 bases and 1 base, in that order; junction bases with no gene match: 3. Germline CDR1 MNHNY, CDR2 SVGAGI (reference sequence). CDR3 nucleotides: TGTGCCAGCAGTTACGACGGGACAGGGAGCAATCAGCCCCAGCATTTT. It specifies CASSYDGTGSNQPQHF.

The chain links TRBV7-6 to TRBJ2-5, with 9 positions matching TRBD2. The CDR3 loop spans 15 amino acids. Germline values: CDR1 SGHVS, CDR2 FNYEAQ. Losses at the gene ends were 1 base for V and 3 bases for J; bases not matched to a gene: 3. CDR3 region: CASSLGAGGKETQYF. In DNA, the CDR3 is TGTGCCAGCAGCTTAGGGGCGGGGGGGAAAGAGACCCAGTACTTC.

This clone was picked up one time. The chain recombines TRBV9 with TRBJ1-2, with D unclear. CDR3 length equals 14 residues. The V gene's germline CDR1 is SGDLS and CDR2 YYNGEE. V was pared by 3 bases and J by 8 bases, with 17 bases between. CDR3 loop: CASSANNPAGGYTF. The CDR3 DNA sequence: TGTGCCAGCAGCGCCAACAATCCAGCGGGAGGCTACACCTTC.

The chain carries TRBV9 and TRBJ2-5, with 8 bases that match TRBD1. The CDR3 has 14 residues. The V segment lost 4 bases and the J segment 1 base; nucleotides outside the gene matches: 3. Germline loops: CDR1 SGDLS, CDR2 YYNGEE. The CDR3 DNA reads as TGTGCCAGCAGCTCGGGGACAGGCCAAGAGACCCAGTACTTC. Translating it yields CASSSGTGQETQYF. The full variable domain, with the rest looked up from reference TRBV9 and TRBJ2-5, is DSGVTQTPKHLITATGQRVTLRCSPRSGDLSVYWYQQSLDQGLQFLIQYYNGEERAKGNILERFSAQQFPDLHSELNLSSLELGDSALYFCASSSGTGQETQYFGPGTRLLVL.

CDR3 nucleotide sequence: TGTGCCAGCTCACCCCAGACCCCCCGAGGGACTGAAGCTTTCTTT. It translates to CASSPQTPRGTEAFF. The V and J genes are TRBV18 and TRBJ1-1; no definite D call. From germline, CDR1 is KGHSH and CDR2 LQKENI. Trimming took 3 bases from V and 5 from J, leaving 16 bases between them. The CDR3 is 15 amino acids.

This clone was found a few times. The rearrangement uses TRBV7-2 and TRBJ1-4; 10 bases agree with TRBD1. V lost 5 bases, J lost 7 bases, and 7 bases stayed unmatched. CDR3 length equals 15 residues. CDR1 is SGHTA and CDR2 is FQGNSA in the germline V gene. The CDR3 coding sequence is TGTGCCAGCAGCACCCGGACAGGGGGAAGTGAAAAACTGTTTTTT. As protein: CASSTRTGGSEKLFF. Combining the CDR3 with reference TRBV7-2 and TRBJ1-4 gives the whole variable domain GAGVSQSPSNKVTEKGKDVELRCDPISGHTALYWYRQSLGQGLEFLIYFQGNSAPDKSGLPSDRFSAERTGGSVSTLTIQRTQQEDSAVYLCASSTRTGGSEKLFFGSGTQLSVL.

V gene TRBV7-9 combines with J gene TRBJ1-1, with unresolved D. The germline V and J ends were trimmed by 1 base and 1 base, with 7 bases remaining between them. There are 14 residues in the CDR3. Germline V lookup: CDR1 SEHNR, CDR2 FQNEAQ (reference sequence). CDR3 bases: TGTGCCAGCAGCTTAGTAGGAGGGAACACTGAAGCTTTCTTT. It codes for CASSLVGGNTEAFF.

The chain has TRBV19 and TRBJ2-6, with 7 bases matching TRBD1. The CDR3 is 15 amino acids. After removal of 4 bases from V and 4 bases from J, the junction contained 4 bases not matched to a gene. Germline CDR1 LNHDA, CDR2 SQIVND (reference sequence). CDR3 residues: CASSKGQVGANVLTF. The CDR3 DNA follows: TGTGCCAGTAGTAAAGGACAGGTCGGGGCCAACGTCCTGACTTTC.

The chain employs TRBV3-1 (or the pseudogene TRBV3-2) and TRBJ1-2; TRBD1 matches 10 bases. Looked up from germline, CDR1 is LGHDT and CDR2 is YNNKEL (reference sequence). Germline trimming cut 3 bases from V and 0 bases from J; bases unmatched to any gene: 1. The CDR3 extends over 15 amino acids. This CDR3 is CASSQGTGANYGYTF. CDR3 DNA: TGTGCCAGCAGCCAGGGGACAGGGGCTAACTATGGCTACACCTTC.

This clone was found once. The gene calls are TRBV18 and TRBJ2-3; D not resolved. There are 14 residues in the CDR3. CDR1 is KGHSH and CDR2 is LQKENI in the germline V gene. The V end was cut by 6 bases, the J end by 0 bases, with 10 bases between. DNA of the CDR3: TGTGCCAGCTCCAAACCGGGTAGCACAGATACGCAGTATTTT. Translating it yields CASSKPGSTDTQYF.

This sequence joins TRBV2 and TRBJ2-5, with TRBD2 matching over 12 bases. The germline V gene encodes CDR1 SNHLY and CDR2 FYNNEI. The CDR3 consists of 16 residues. Trimming removed 6 bases from V and 4 bases from J; junction bases left unmatched: 9. CDR3: CASRKTSGGWGETQYF. The CDR3 nucleotides read TGTGCCAGCAGGAAGACTAGCGGGGGCTGGGGAGAGACCCAGTACTTC.

The chain links TRBV30 to TRBJ1-6; D gene unclear. Per germline, CDR1 GTSNPN and CDR2 SVGIG (reference sequence). The CDR3 sequence is 16 residues long. The DNA of the CDR3 is TGTGGAACGGATAGTCCGGGTTATTCCTATAATTCACCCCTCCACTTT. It encodes CGTDSPGYSYNSPLHF.

In its sample, this clone was seen once. This chain connects TRBV7-2 to TRBJ1-1; 9 positions match TRBD1. The germline V gene encodes CDR1 SGHTA and CDR2 FQGNSA. The CDR3 contains 18 residues. V dropped 0 bases and J dropped 0; count of bases not matched to a gene: 8. This chain's CDR3 is CASSLAHGTGPMNTEAFF. CDR3 sequence (DNA): TGTGCCAGCAGCTTAGCGCATGGGACAGGGCCGATGAACACTGAAGCTTTCTTT. Full variable domain (remainder filled in from reference TRBV7-2 and TRBJ1-1): GAGVSQSPSNKVTEKGKDVELRCDPISGHTALYWYRQSLGQGLEFLIYFQGNSAPDKSGLPSDRFSAERTGGSVSTLTIQRTQQEDSAVYLCASSLAHGTGPMNTEAFFGQGTRLTVV.

J is TRBJ2-7 and V is TRBV4-3, with D tentatively TRBD1 (6 bases). CDR3 size: 14 residues. Trimming removed 4 bases at V and 2 bases at J, with 12 bases between. CDR1 and CDR2 (germline): LGHNA, YSLEER. The CDR3 nucleotides are TGCGCCAGCAGCCTTGGAAAGGGGGCCTACGAGCAGTACTTC. This encodes CASSLGKGAYEQYF.

This sequence joins TRBV19 and TRBJ1-1; no clear D gene. Looked up from germline, CDR1 is LNHDA and CDR2 is SQIVND (reference sequence). This CDR3 region has 11 residues. The ends were cut back, 5 bases at V and 11 bases at J, with 12 bases in the middle. In DNA form, the CDR3 reads TGTGCCAGTAGTCCAGGCGCCCCGGCTTTCTTT. Its protein product is CASSPGAPAFF.

The chain joins TRBV14 to TRBJ2-5, with TRBD2 matching 8 bases. CDR1 is SGHDN and CDR2 is FVKESK in the germline V gene. With V trimmed by 4 bases and J by 0 bases, 4 bases remained unmatched. This CDR3 is built from 15 residues. Written as DNA, the CDR3 is TGTGCCAGCAGCCGCGGGGGGTTGTACCAAGAGACCCAGTACTTC. Translated: CASSRGGLYQETQYF.

V and J are TRBV6-2 or TRBV6-3 and TRBJ2-7, with TRBD2 matching 10 bases. The CDR3 contains 16 residues. CDR1 is MNHEY, CDR2 SVGEGT, per germline. Unmatched junction bases numbered 10, after V lost 6 bases and J lost 2 bases. Here the CDR3 DNA reads TGTGCCAGCAGCAAACCTCTAGCGGGGGCCACCTACGAGCAGTACTTC. As protein: CASSKPLAGATYEQYF.

This clone came up once. This chain joins TRBV6-5 and TRBJ2-2; 9 positions agree with TRBD1. Trimming cost V 5 bases and J 7 bases; bases outside gene matches: 8. Germline V gives CDR1 MNHEY, CDR2 SVGAGI. The CDR3 spans 15 residues. The CDR3, as DNA: TGTGCCAGCAGTCGGTTGGGACAGGGCAACGGGGAGCTGTTTTTT. Its protein is CASSRLGQGNGELFF.

The gene calls are TRBV5-1 and TRBJ2-7; possible D gene TRBD2, 5 bases. The CDR3 consists of 17 residues. The V end was cut by 0 bases, the J end by 0 bases, with 16 bases between. The germline CDR1 and CDR2 sequences are SGHRS and YFSETQ. DNA of the CDR3: TGCGCCAGCAGCTTGGGGTACTTGCGGGTAACCTCCTACGAGCAGTACTTC. It is translated as CASSLGYLRVTSYEQYF.

This clone was seen a single time. The V and J genes are TRBV12-3 or TRBV12-4 and TRBJ1-1; 8 bases line up with TRBD1. Trimming at V came to 6 bases and at J to 4 bases, leaving 4 bases not matched to a gene. This CDR3 has 13 residues. The CDR3, as DNA: TGTGCCAGCAGAGCGACAGGGGTCACTGAAGCTTTCTTT. As protein: CASRATGVTEAFF.

In this sample, this clone turned up once. This rearrangement joins TRBV29-1 to TRBJ1-4; TRBD1 agrees at 10 bases. This CDR3 region has 15 residues. CDR1 and CDR2 from the germline V gene are SQVTM and ANQGSEA. Germline trimming cut 7 bases from V and 5 bases from J; bases unmatched to any gene: 10. CDR3 residues: CSAYSWTGGNEKLFF. CDR3 nucleotide sequence: TGCAGCGCCTATTCCTGGACAGGGGGGAATGAAAAACTGTTTTTT.

The chain employs TRBV5-4 and TRBJ2-3, with 10 positions matching TRBD2. The ends lost 5 bases at V and 2 bases at J; junction bases unmatched: 5. Germline CDR1 reads SGHNT; CDR2 reads YYREEE (reference sequence). The CDR3 is 15 residues long. CDR3 amino acids: CASRGSGRITDTQYF. The CDR3 DNA reads TGTGCCAGCAGGGGTAGCGGGAGGATCACAGATACGCAGTATTTT.

The CDR3 loop is CASSLVAQGNEQFF. CDR3 sequence (DNA): TGCGCCAGCAGCTTGGTGGCTCAGGGCAATGAGCAGTTCTTC. This chain connects TRBV5-1 to TRBJ2-1; tentatively, D is TRBD1 (5 bases). V shed 0 bases and J shed 6 bases, with 10 bases lying between them. The CDR3 runs to 14 residues. Germline V CDR1 and CDR2: SGHRS, YFSETQ. The full variable domain, its missing parts supplied by reference TRBV5-1 and TRBJ2-1, is KAGVTQTPRYLIKTRGQQVTLSCSPISGHRSVSWYQQTPGQGLQFLFEYFSETQRNKGNFPGRFSGRQFSNSRSEMNVSTLELGDSALYLCASSLVAQGNEQFFGPGTRLTVL.